Presented here are 30 T cell receptor beta chains from one specimen sequenced in a study of cytomegalovirus exposure and HLA in healthy donors (dated 2017 in TCRdb). The receptor library was made with the immunoSEQ multiplex PCR assay. Entries here come from immuneACCESS through TCRdb and include only in-frame sequences with V and J called. Some clones fail to appear in such tables; in the studies checked, an unresolved V gene covers under half of the shortfall, and the cause of the remainder is unknown. The sample profile shows approximately 270,000 clones; roughly 90% of them were found once. Clones ranked in the top ten supply 0.3% to 0.4% of the sample. Source material: PBMCs. The receptors shown here come from a woman aged 18 to 35 in good health and CMV-seronegative.

The chain has TRBV28 and TRBJ1-2, with D tentatively TRBD1 (5 bases). Per the germline V gene, CDR1 is MDHEN and CDR2 is SYDVKM. CDR3 length equals 13 residues. Deletions cut 5 bases from V and 7 bases from J, with 14 bases between. For the CDR3, the DNA is TGTGCCAGCAGTCAGGGATCTTGGTCTGGCTACACCTTC. This gives the protein CASSQGSWSGYTF.

A note on this clone: Different DNA sequences within this sample yield the same CDR3. The chain couples TRBV25-1 to TRBJ2-6; D is possibly TRBD2 (7 bases). Germline CDR1 and CDR2: MGHDK and SYGVNS. CDR3 length equals 16 residues. V was clipped by 9 bases and J by 0 bases, with 15 bases between them. CDR3 region: CASWRGGPSGANVLTF. The CDR3 bases are TGTGCCAGTTGGAGGGGGGGCCCCTCTGGGGCCAACGTCCTGACTTTC.

This clone was recorded only once. This chain uses TRBV29-1 with TRBJ2-7; D might be TRBD1 (6 bases). V lost 4 bases to trimming and J lost 7 bases, with 17 bases between them. The CDR3 is made up of 13 amino acids. The germline V gene has CDR1 SQVTM and CDR2 ANQGSEA. The CDR3 sequence is CSVVLQGFGEQYF. CDR3 coding DNA: TGCAGCGTTGTACTACAGGGTTTCGGGGAGCAGTACTTC.

V gene TRBV27 combines with J gene TRBJ2-1; TRBD2 matches 9 bases. Unmatched junction bases numbered 12, after V lost 8 bases and J lost 7 bases. Looked up from germline, CDR1 is MNHEY and CDR2 is SMNVEV (reference sequence). The CDR3 has 15 residues. Here the CDR3 reads CASVEAGGLRNEQFF. CDR3 DNA: TGTGCCAGCGTTGAGGCGGGGGGGCTCCGAAATGAGCAGTTCTTC.

The chain is built from TRBV28 and TRBJ2-7; tentatively, D is TRBD2 (6 bases). The V end lost 4 bases, the J end lost 3 bases, and 16 bases lay between the germline ends. This CDR3 has 15 residues. Germline CDR1 reads MDHEN; CDR2 reads SYDVKM. Here the CDR3 reads CASSWGRTTIYEQYF. CDR3 DNA: TGTGCCAGCAGTTGGGGCAGGACTACAATCTACGAGCAGTACTTC.

In its sample, this clone was seen once. This chain links TRBV5-4 with TRBJ2-3; maybe TRBD2 (5 bases). CDR3 length: 15 amino acids. V was trimmed by 1 base and J by 2 bases, leaving 11 bases between them. CDR1 is SGHNT and CDR2 is YYREEE in the germline V gene (reference sequence). The DNA for the CDR3 is TGTGCCAGCAGCTTGCGTGCCGGGGACACAGATACGCAGTATTTT. It encodes CASSLRAGDTDTQYF.

The chain combines TRBV7-2 with TRBJ1-5; D uncertain. Trimming cost V 2 bases and J 1 base, with 6 bases left between them. The CDR3 is made up of 14 amino acids. CDR1 is SGHTA, CDR2 FQGNSA, per germline. The CDR3 loop is CASSLIMSNQPQHF. In nucleotides, the CDR3 is TGTGCCAGCAGCTTAATTATGAGCAATCAGCCCCAGCATTTT.

J is TRBJ1-4 and V is TRBV18, with a possible D match to TRBD1 (5 bases). This CDR3 comprises 16 residues. Trimming shortened V by 2 bases and J by 0 bases, and 10 bases separated the two germline ends. Germline loops: CDR1 KGHSH, CDR2 LQKENI. The CDR3 sequence is CASSPIPGTTNEKLFF. CDR3 nucleotide sequence: TGTGCCAGCTCACCAATTCCAGGGACAACTAATGAAAAACTGTTTTTT.

The count of this clone is one. The chain recombines TRBV7-9 with TRBJ2-4; D is perhaps TRBD1 (7 bases). Germline loops: CDR1 SEHNR, CDR2 FQNEAQ (reference sequence). Trimming pared 4 bases from V and 0 bases from J, leaving 13 bases between. The CDR3 contains 16 residues. CDR3 protein: CASSSRQGLAKNIQYF. The CDR3 region has the DNA TGTGCCAGCAGCTCCAGACAGGGACTAGCCAAAAACATTCAGTACTTC. The entire variable domain, with the rest obtained from reference TRBV7-9 and TRBJ2-4, is as follows: DTGVSQNPRHKITKRGQNVTFRCDPISEHNRLYWYRQTLGQGPEFLTYFQNEAQLEKSRLLSDRFSAERPKGSFSTLEIQRTEQGDSAMYLCASSSRQGLAKNIQYFGAGTRLSVL.

The genes are TRBV9 and TRBJ2-1; 11 positions agree with TRBD2. Germline assignment: CDR1 SGDLS and CDR2 YYNGEE. The CDR3 consists of 18 residues. The V and J ends lost 0 bases and 5 bases, in that order; junction bases with no gene match: 10. CDR3 protein: CASSVVPPLAGGHNEQFF. CDR3 nucleotides: TGTGCCAGCAGCGTAGTTCCCCCTCTAGCGGGGGGCCACAATGAGCAGTTCTTC.

CDR3 sequence reads: CASSSGTGAYNEQFF. CDR3 nucleotides: TGTGCCAGCAGCTCCGGGACAGGGGCCTACAATGAGCAGTTCTTC. This chain joins TRBV11-2 and TRBJ2-1; 10 nucleotides match TRBD1. Germline trimming cut 4 bases from V and 2 bases from J; bases unmatched to any gene: 2. Germline V CDR1 and CDR2: SGHAT, FQNNGV. This CDR3 has 15 residues.

The chain recombines TRBV5-1 with TRBJ2-5; 7 positions agree with TRBD1. CDR1 is SGHRS and CDR2 is YFSETQ in the germline V gene. V lost 3 bases and J lost 2; bases outside the gene matches: 4. CDR3 length: 14 residues. CDR3 sequence: CASSYRGPQETQYF. The CDR3 DNA is TGCGCCAGCAGCTACAGGGGCCCTCAAGAGACCCAGTACTTC.

The chain carries TRBV6-5 and TRBJ2-5; D remains ambiguous. V lost 6 bases, J lost 3 bases, and 14 bases lay in between. Germline lookup yields CDR1 MNHEY and CDR2 SVGAGI. This CDR3 is built from 14 residues. In nucleotides, the CDR3 is TGTGCCAGCAGGCACCCGAGTGTAAAAGAGACCCAGTACTTC. It specifies CASRHPSVKETQYF.

The V and J genes are TRBV27 and TRBJ2-2; 9 bases agree with TRBD2. This CDR3 has 15 residues. V lost 2 bases and J lost 7; bases outside the gene matches: 5. CDR1 MNHEY and CDR2 SMNVEV come from the germline V gene (reference sequence). The CDR3 protein is CASSLVAGGFGELFF. The CDR3 DNA reads TGTGCCAGCAGTTTAGTGGCGGGGGGGTTCGGGGAGCTGTTTTTT.

J is TRBJ1-2 and V is TRBV28; a weak D match, TRBD1 (5 bases). There are 13 residues in the CDR3. V was trimmed by 6 bases and J by 2 bases, leaving 10 bases between them. Per the germline V gene, CDR1 is MDHEN and CDR2 is SYDVKM. CDR3 loop: CASRLGGNYGYTF. Written as DNA, the CDR3 is TGTGCCAGCAGACTCGGGGGGAACTATGGCTACACCTTC.

This rearrangement joins TRBV6-5 to TRBJ2-5; 11 nucleotides match TRBD2. V shed 7 bases, J shed 9 bases, and the junction held 10 bases outside the gene matches. Germline lookup yields CDR1 MNHEY and CDR2 SVGAGI. The length of the CDR3 is 14 residues. The CDR3 DNA reads TGTGCCAGCAAGGCTAGCGGGGGGATTATTCCCCAGTACTTC. Translated: CASKASGGIIPQYF.

V and J are TRBV30 and TRBJ1-3; the D is unclear. CDR1 and CDR2 (germline): GTSNPN, SVGIG (reference sequence). The CDR3 is 14 amino acids. Trimming shortened V by 4 bases and J by 0 bases, and 10 bases separated the two germline ends. This CDR3 reads CAWTQAGSGNTIYF. CDR3 in DNA: TGTGCCTGGACGCAGGCAGGCTCTGGAAACACCATATATTTT.

The CDR3 DNA is TGTGCCAGCAGTTACGGGACAGGGGGCGAAGCTTTCTTT. This translates into CASSYGTGGEAFF. The rearrangement joins TRBV6-5 to TRBJ1-1, with 12 positions matching TRBD1. The CDR3 is 13 residues long. Trimming took 2 bases from V and 8 from J; bases not matched to a gene: 0. Germline V gene data show CDR1 as MNHEY and CDR2 as SVGAGI.

The chain has TRBV7-9 and TRBJ2-7, with a tentative D call TRBD1 (5 bases). V lost 2 bases and J 3 bases, leaving 14 bases between the germline ends. The CDR3 length is 15 residues. Germline V CDR1 and CDR2: SEHNR, FQNEAQ (reference sequence). CDR3 loop: CASSLTGKPLYEQYF. In DNA form, the CDR3 reads TGTGCCAGCAGCTTAACAGGCAAACCACTCTACGAGCAGTACTTC.

CDR3 protein: CASTGGPRQPQHF. CDR3 DNA: TGTGCCAGCACGGGAGGGCCCAGGCAGCCCCAGCATTTT. The rearrangement links TRBV2 to TRBJ1-5, with D unresolved. This CDR3 spans 13 amino acids. The V end was cut by 7 bases, the J end by 7 bases, with 14 bases between. CDR1 is SNHLY and CDR2 is FYNNEI in the germline V gene.

The chain employs TRBV10-3 and TRBJ1-2, with D possibly matching TRBD1 (5 bases). Trimming took 6 bases from V and 4 from J, leaving 15 bases between them. This CDR3 region has 14 residues. The germline V gene encodes CDR1 ENHRY and CDR2 SYGVKD. CDR3 protein: CAIRGGEGFYGYTF. DNA for the CDR3: TGTGCCATCAGGGGGGGAGAGGGATTCTATGGCTACACCTTC.

The chain uses TRBV6-1 and TRBJ1-5; D is undetermined. Germline values: CDR1 MNHNS, CDR2 SASEGT. V lost 7 bases, J lost 2 bases, and 9 bases lay in between. The CDR3 has 13 amino acids. For the CDR3, the DNA is TGTGCCAGCATCCTCTCAGGCAATCAGCCCCAGCATTTT. It translates to CASILSGNQPQHF.

The genes are TRBV5-1 and TRBJ2-7, with D possibly TRBD2 on 6 matching bases. From germline, CDR1 is SGHRS and CDR2 YFSETQ. The CDR3 extends over 15 amino acids. Trimming pared 5 bases from V and 4 bases from J, leaving 19 bases between. CDR3 residues: CASSPDAAGRYEQYF. The CDR3 nucleotides read TGCGCCAGCAGTCCGGATGCCGCCGGGAGATACGAGCAGTACTTC. Combining the CDR3 with reference TRBV5-1 and TRBJ2-7 gives the whole variable domain KAGVTQTPRYLIKTRGQQVTLSCSPISGHRSVSWYQQTPGQGLQFLFEYFSETQRNKGNFPGRFSGRQFSNSRSEMNVSTLELGDSALYLCASSPDAAGRYEQYFGPGTRLTVT.

The chain recombines TRBV7-9 with TRBJ1-1, with 10 bases identical to TRBD1. CDR1 SEHNR and CDR2 FQNEAQ come from the germline V gene (reference sequence). With V trimmed by 5 bases and J by 1 base, 4 bases remained unmatched. This CDR3 is built from 15 residues. CDR3 sequence (DNA): TGTGCCAGCAGCCCAGGGACAGGGGCGAACACTGAAGCTTTCTTT. As protein: CASSPGTGANTEAFF.

This CDR3 reads CASGIGTANTEAFF. Here the CDR3 DNA reads TGTGCTAGTGGTATTGGGACAGCGAACACTGAAGCTTTCTTT. The J gene is TRBJ1-1, the V gene TRBV12-5, with 7 bases identical to TRBD1. This CDR3 has 14 residues. V was clipped by 5 bases and J by 1 base; unmatched bases: 4. Germline V gene sequence: CDR1 LGHNT, CDR2 FRNRAP.

V usage is TRBV5-1 and J usage is TRBJ2-5; 11 bases map to TRBD1. This CDR3 comprises 15 residues. The V gene's germline CDR1 is SGHRS and CDR2 YFSETQ. Losses at the gene ends were 4 bases for V and 3 bases for J; bases not matched to a gene: 5. CDR3 amino acids: CASSPGQGEEETQYF. The CDR3, as DNA: TGCGCCAGCAGCCCGGGACAGGGGGAAGAAGAGACCCAGTACTTC.

This clone appeared once. The chain couples TRBV6-5 to TRBJ1-5, with D hard to call. V shed 6 bases and J shed 2 bases, with 14 bases lying between them. Germline assignment: CDR1 MNHEY and CDR2 SVGAGI. This CDR3 comprises 15 residues. CDR3 residues: CASSPAGSGNQPQHF. CDR3 coding DNA: TGTGCCAGCAGCCCCGCGGGGAGTGGCAATCAGCCCCAGCATTTT.

The chain uses TRBV10-3 and TRBJ1-1; possible D gene TRBD1, 5 bases. The V end was cut by 2 bases, the J end by 1 base, with 11 bases between. Germline assignment: CDR1 ENHRY and CDR2 SYGVKD. The CDR3 extends over 15 amino acids. CDR3 amino acids: CAISEPGLRNTEAFF. CDR3 sequence (DNA): TGTGCCATCAGTGAGCCGGGACTCAGGAACACTGAAGCTTTCTTT.

The V and J genes are TRBV4-1 and TRBJ1-4; D is possibly TRBD1 (5 bases). CDR3 length: 15 residues. The V and J ends lost 0 bases and 3 bases respectively, with 8 bases between them. Germline assignment: CDR1 MGHRA and CDR2 YSYEKL. The chain's CDR3 is CASSQDGGSNEKLFF. Written as DNA, the CDR3 is TGCGCCAGCAGCCAAGATGGGGGGTCTAATGAAAAACTGTTTTTT.

The J gene is TRBJ2-5, the V gene TRBV2; D is perhaps TRBD2 (6 bases). Germline V gene lookup returns CDR1 SNHLY and CDR2 FYNNEI. The CDR3 runs 15 residues. V shed 4 bases and J shed 5 bases, with 17 bases lying between them. The CDR3 region has the DNA TGTGCCAGCAGTGCGGGGGACGGGGTCGGTGAGACCCAGTACTTC. Protein: CASSAGDGVGETQYF.